This T cell receptor beta chain comes out of a study of blood T cells in healthy people across ages. Study observations and caveats: Measured against age, TCR beta diversity per million T cells decreased in a roughly linear manner. Fewer expanded clones and more diversity marked long-lived versus aged donors.

Samples each had at least 5.5 micrograms of total RNA extracted. Looked up from germline, CDR1 is MGHRA and CDR2 is YSYEKL. This CDR3 has 16 amino acids. With 1 base removed from V and 0 bases from J, the gap between germline ends came to 10 bases. Combining a sample-barcoded 5' primer with a J-beta primer mix, a second PCR ran for roughly 6 to 11 cycles. TCRdb used MiXCR to reprocess the 5' RACE reads, holding one entry per CDR3 protein. This table holds 780,000 or so distinct CDR3 sequences, roughly 50% found once. Turning to this clonotype: Its antigen is not identified.

The TCR sequence derives from a man older than 75 in good health. The chain uses TRBV4-1 and TRBJ1-5; no clear D gene. Sequenced input: blood. CDR3 loop: CASSQVSANSNQPQHF. In DNA form, the CDR3 reads TGCGCCAGCAGCCAAGTCTCGGCAAATAGCAATCAGCCCCAGCATTTT.